This T cell receptor (beta chain) stems from a study of blood T cell repertoires in COVID-19 (dated by TCRdb to about 2020). At the level of the whole study: Samples from collaborators originated in the United States, Italy and Spain and spanned both the acute and convalescent phases of COVID-19. Samples were obtained from the ongoing ImmuneRACE study (first 160 participants) and from 1,000 to 1,500 subjects provided by 6 global collaborators. The repertoires were released in a freely available public database meant as a resource for research on the immune response to SARS-CoV-2. The material from the prospective study consisted of cDNA or gDNA derived from T cells, B-cell-depleted T cells, or PBMCs. HLA class I and class II types, where available, came from metadata supplied by the sample provider rather than from assay-based typing. Deeply sampled blood TCRbeta repertoires from subjects exposed to, actively infected with, or recovered from COVID-19 were included in the dataset. Nearly every sample came with metadata listing a de-identified subject ID, COVID-19 status, age in years and sex. Overall study results and their limits: The quantity of clinical and demographic metadata differed by source and by participant and was supplied without curation.

TCRbeta CDR3 regions were amplified from genomic DNA using the immunoSEQ Assay, a bias-controlled multiplex PCR. On the authors' methods: The number of nucleated cells in each sample was estimated by amplification of reference gene primers within the assay. To quantify the absolute abundance of each unique TCRbeta CDR3 rearrangement, sequence reads were collapsed and filtered. Productive Simpson clonality was computed per sample as the square root of Simpson's diversity index over productive rearrangements. The source is immuneACCESS, and TCRdb retained only in-frame sequences with V and J called. Part of the clones is not carried over; for the studies checked, unresolved V genes explain less than half of this, and the remainder is unexplained. That table gives V, J and clone size, and the DNA gave D and trimming. This sample gives some 150,000 clones in total; 76% of them show up just once. The ten largest clones add up to around 4.4% of the sample.

Points on this clone: Its antigen is still unknown. No per-base quality is available; no much larger clone lies one base away.

CDR1 and CDR2, per the germline V gene (reference sequence), are WNHNN and SYGVQD. V is pruned by 2 bases and J by 4 bases, leaving 0 bases of the junction without a gene match. From cysteine to phenylalanine, the CDR3 is 13 amino acids long. The sequence is cut down to CDR3 DNA, 39 bases in frame from base 1. Whole blood was collected in K2EDTA tubes by collaborating institutions according to the institutions' own protocols. Collaborator samples were shipped for TCRbeta analysis as frozen whole blood, isolated PBMCs, or DNA extracted from either sample type. This sequence uses TRBV10-1 and TRBJ2-3, and TRBD2 aligns with 7 junction nucleotides. The sample taken for sequencing was peripheral blood. This receptor was obtained from a man in his 60s with acute or convalescent COVID-19. The sequence in DNA is TGCGCCAGCAGTGAGGGGGGGGCAGATACGCAGTATTTT. The translation is CASSEGGADTQYF.